Below are 24 T cell receptor beta chains sequenced from a single sample in a study of T cell changes during pregnancy in multiple sclerosis. Profiling relied on immunoSEQ multiplex PCR, and the TCRdb table lists in-frame clones only, not all of them. Of 20,000 to 25,000 clones in the sample, about 89% were seen once. The specimen was CD4+ T cells from peripheral blood mononuclear cells, collected in the third trimester of pregnancy. These receptors were obtained from a female donor in good health, enrolled as a control in a pregnancy study.

The chain couples TRBV11-2 to TRBJ1-2; D uncertain. Deletions cut 2 bases from V and 6 bases from J, with 10 bases between. The CDR3 is 13 amino acids. The germline V gene encodes CDR1 SGHAT and CDR2 FQNNGV. The CDR3 here is CASSLLRRDGYTF. The DNA for the CDR3 is TGTGCCAGCAGCTTACTAAGGCGGGATGGCTACACCTTC.

The chain joins TRBV19 to TRBJ1-4; perhaps TRBD1 as D (6 bases). Germline assignment: CDR1 LNHDA and CDR2 SQIVND (reference sequence). This CDR3 is 13 amino acids long. Trimming took off 4 bases at V and 8 bases at J, with 11 bases between the two ends. CDR3 in amino acids: CASSTGQMEKLFF. In DNA form, the CDR3 reads TGTGCCAGTAGTACCGGACAGATGGAAAAACTGTTTTTT.

V and J are TRBV21-1 and TRBJ1-5; no DNA check was done on the table's D call, TRBD1. TRBV21-1 is an annotated pseudogene. The CDR3 has 18 residues. The DNA for the CDR3 is TGTGCCAGCAGCACCTACCTCCGGGACAGCCATAGCAATCAGCCCCAGCATTTT. Translated: CASSTYLRDSHSNQPQHF.

The gene calls are TRBV28 and TRBJ2-1; a possible D gene is TRBD2 (5 bases). The ends were cut back, 4 bases at V and 4 bases at J, with 8 bases in the middle. Per germline, CDR1 MDHEN and CDR2 SYDVKM. CDR3 size: 13 residues. In DNA form, the CDR3 reads TGTGCCAGCAGTTGGGAGACATACAATGAGCAGTTCTTC. Amino acid sequence: CASSWETYNEQFF.

This clone was observed a single time. This sequence joins TRBV28 and TRBJ2-7, with 8 bases matching TRBD2. There are 14 residues in the CDR3. CDR1 and CDR2 from the germline V gene are MDHEN and SYDVKM. V was clipped by 8 bases and J by 2 bases; unmatched bases: 8. The DNA of the CDR3 is TGTGCCAGCGTTGAGGCGGGAGGTCCCTACGAGCAGTACTTC. It specifies CASVEAGGPYEQYF.

This chain links TRBV19 with TRBJ2-4; D is unresolved. The length of the CDR3 is 14 residues. Germline V gives CDR1 LNHDA, CDR2 SQIVND (reference sequence). The V and J ends lost 8 bases and 0 bases respectively, with 11 bases between them. In nucleotides, the CDR3 is TGTGCCAGTGCACTTACCCTAGCCAAAAACATTCAGTACTTC. Translation gives CASALTLAKNIQYF.

The chain's CDR3 is CASSLRLAAYNEQFF. The DNA for the CDR3 is TGTGCCAGCAGCCTCAGACTAGCAGCCTACAATGAGCAGTTCTTC. V usage is TRBV6-5 and J usage is TRBJ2-1, with 7 bases lining up with TRBD2. CDR1 MNHEY and CDR2 SVGAGI come from the germline V gene. With 6 bases clipped from V and 2 bases from J, the junction kept 7 bases outside the gene matches. The CDR3 covers 15 residues.

V gene TRBV10-3 combines with J gene TRBJ2-3, with D possibly TRBD2 on 5 matching bases. Germline CDR1 is ENHRY and CDR2 is SYGVKD. Trimming stripped 0 bases from V and 2 bases from J, with 15 bases between. The CDR3 is 17 residues long. Written as DNA, the CDR3 is TGTGCCATCAGTGAGTCGTCGGGTCTAGCAATCACAGATACGCAGTATTTT. This gives the protein CAISESSGLAITDTQYF.

This clone was seen just once. The gene calls are TRBV27 and TRBJ2-1; a possible D gene is TRBD2 (5 bases). The CDR3 spans 20 residues. CDR1 is MNHEY and CDR2 is SMNVEV in the germline V gene (reference sequence). The V end lost 0 bases, the J end lost 2 bases, and 23 bases lay between the germline ends. CDR3 coding DNA: TGTGCCAGCAGTTTATCGAGGGAGAGAGTGGACTCTTTGGCCTACAATGAGCAGTTCTTC. Its protein is CASSLSRERVDSLAYNEQFF.

This sequence joins TRBV4-3 and TRBJ1-4, with 7 bases identical to TRBD1. The CDR3 extends over 16 amino acids. The junction had 12 bases not matched to a gene; V was cut back by 1 base and J by 10 bases. Germline V lookup: CDR1 LGHNA, CDR2 YSLEER. CDR3 amino acids: CASSQGPDRDGGKLFF. The CDR3 DNA reads as TGCGCCAGCAGCCAAGGCCCCGACAGGGATGGGGGAAAACTGTTTTTT.

The CDR3 reads CASSGQGDNEQYF. DNA of the CDR3: TGTGCCAGCTCAGGACAGGGGGATAACGAGCAGTACTTC. The chain is built from TRBV18 and TRBJ2-5, with 10 nucleotides matching TRBD1. The tail of the sequence fits TRBJ2-7 better, so the J call may be wrong. This CDR3 is built from 13 residues. Germline V gene lookup returns CDR1 KGHSH and CDR2 LQKENI.

This clone was recorded only once. The V call is TRBV9, the J call TRBJ2-1, with 9 bases aligning to TRBD2. With V trimmed by 1 base and J by 0 bases, 5 bases remained unmatched. The CDR3 totals 17 residues. Germline CDR1 SGDLS, CDR2 YYNGEE. CDR3 nucleotide sequence: TGTGCCAGCAGCGTAATGGCTAGCGGGGTCTCCTACAATGAGCAGTTCTTC. As protein: CASSVMASGVSYNEQFF.

J is TRBJ1-1 and V is TRBV11-2; 10 bases line up with TRBD1. The CDR3 sequence is 15 residues long. V was pared by 1 base and J by 3 bases, with 2 bases of the junction left unmatched. Germline V CDR1 and CDR2: SGHAT, FQNNGV. CDR3 in DNA: TGTGCCAGCAGCTTAGGACAGGGGGCCTACACTGAAGCTTTCTTT. Translation gives CASSLGQGAYTEAFF.

The rearrangement joins TRBV5-4 to TRBJ1-5, with D perhaps TRBD1 (6 bases). The CDR3 runs 14 residues. CDR1 and CDR2 from the germline V gene are SGHNT and YYREEE (reference sequence). V lost 5 bases to trimming and J lost 3 bases, with 12 bases between them. CDR3 coding DNA: TGTGCCAGCAGTTTCCAGGGGTTCAATCAGCCCCAGCATTTT. Residues: CASSFQGFNQPQHF. The full variable domain, completed using reference TRBV5-4 and TRBJ1-5, is ETGVTQSPTHLIKTRGQQVTLRCSSQSGHNTVSWYQQALGQGPQFIFQYYREEENGRGNFPPRFSGLQFPNYSSELNVNALELDDSALYLCASSFQGFNQPQHFGDGTRLSIL.

This chain connects TRBV4-2 to TRBJ2-7; a weak D match, TRBD2 (6 bases). The CDR3 length is 16 residues. V shed 4 bases and J shed 5 bases, with 21 bases lying between them. Germline lookup yields CDR1 LGHNA and CDR2 YNFKEQ. CDR3 nucleotide sequence: TGTGCCAGCAGCCCCAACCGGGGACTGGGCGTCCACGAGCAGTACTTC. Translated, it gives CASSPNRGLGVHEQYF.

The chain couples TRBV7-8 to TRBJ2-3; D is undetermined. CDR1 and CDR2 (germline): SGHVS, FQNEAQ. The CDR3 is 12 amino acids. Trimming stripped 5 bases from V and 2 bases from J, with 5 bases between. CDR3 region: CASSHYTDTQYF. CDR3 coding DNA: TGTGCCAGCAGCCACTACACAGATACGCAGTATTTT.

Here the CDR3 reads CSVVGVATQYF. Here the CDR3 DNA reads TGCAGCGTTGTAGGGGTTGCTACGCAGTATTTT. The V and J genes are TRBV29-1 and TRBJ2-3; possibly TRBD1 for D (5 bases). The CDR3 has 11 amino acids. Germline V lookup: CDR1 SQVTM, CDR2 ANQGSEA. The V and J ends lost 4 bases and 8 bases respectively, with 10 bases between them.

The chain uses TRBV12-5 and TRBJ2-2; 10 positions match TRBD2. The CDR3 is 17 amino acids. V shed 0 bases and J 6 bases; nucleotides not matched to a gene: 7. Germline CDR1 LGHNT, CDR2 FRNRAP. CDR3 coding DNA: TGTGCTAGTGGTTTGGTAGCGGGGGGGCTAGTCGCCGGGGAGCTGTTTTTT. Amino acids: CASGLVAGGLVAGELFF.

This clone was detected only once. The rearrangement joins TRBV6-6 to TRBJ1-5, with 8 bases that match TRBD1. The CDR3 consists of 14 residues. Germline values: CDR1 MNHNY, CDR2 SVGAGI (reference sequence). Trimming removed 4 bases from V and 3 bases from J; junction bases left unmatched: 2. The CDR3 DNA is TGTGCCAGCAGTTGGACAGGGAACAATCAGCCCCAGCATTTT. Its protein product is CASSWTGNNQPQHF.

The chain couples TRBV19 to TRBJ1-2, with D uncertain. This CDR3 spans 14 amino acids. V was cut by 4 bases and J by 3 bases, with 12 bases left in between. Germline V gene sequence: CDR1 LNHDA, CDR2 SQIVND (reference sequence). Here the CDR3 reads CASSTESYYYGYTF. The CDR3 coding sequence is TGTGCCAGTAGTACCGAGAGTTATTACTATGGCTACACCTTC.

Regarding this clone: The same CDR3 is also encoded by other DNA sequences in this sample. CDR3 DNA sequence: TGCGCCAGCAGCCAAGAGGGCAGGGGGCGGTACGAGCAGTACTTC. This gives the protein CASSQEGRGRYEQYF. The chain couples TRBV4-3 to TRBJ2-7; 8 bases line up with TRBD1. The CDR3 runs 15 residues. The J segment lost 4 bases and the V segment lost 0 bases, leaving 5 bases of the junction unmatched. CDR1 and CDR2 (germline): LGHNA, YSLEER.

This chain uses TRBV19 with TRBJ1-6; 10 nucleotides align to TRBD1. Looked up from germline, CDR1 is LNHDA and CDR2 is SQIVND (reference sequence). The CDR3 sequence is 15 residues long. J lost 9 bases, V lost 3 bases, and 5 bases had no gene match. Here the CDR3 reads CASSIGTGVGSPLHF. CDR3 coding DNA: TGTGCCAGTAGTATTGGGACAGGGGTGGGTTCACCCCTCCACTTT.

This chain joins TRBV28 and TRBJ1-5, with D possibly matching TRBD1 (5 bases). V was trimmed by 6 bases and J by 1 base, leaving 13 bases between them. CDR1 and CDR2 from the germline V gene are MDHEN and SYDVKM. The length of the CDR3 is 15 residues. The CDR3 DNA reads as TGTGCCAGCAGGGCCGTGGGGGGAAGCAATCAGCCCCAGCATTTT. It specifies CASRAVGGSNQPQHF. The variable domain in full, completed from reference TRBV28 and TRBJ1-5, reads DVKVTQSSRYLVKRTGEKVFLECVQDMDHENMFWYRQDPGLGLRLIYFSYDVKMKEKGDIPEGYSVSREKKERFSLILESASTNQTSMYLCASRAVGGSNQPQHFGDGTRLSIL.

The chain combines TRBV15 with TRBJ2-7; TRBD1 is a possible D gene (5 bases). The CDR3 consists of 12 residues. The V end lost 3 bases, the J end lost 7 bases, and 10 bases lay between the germline ends. The germline CDR1 and CDR2 sequences are LNHNV and YYDKDF (reference sequence). CDR3 residues: CATSSTGLEQYF. The CDR3 DNA reads as TGTGCCACCAGCAGCACAGGATTGGAGCAGTACTTC. Full variable domain (outside the CDR3, taken from reference TRBV15 and TRBJ2-7): DAMVIQNPRYQVTQFGKPVTLSCSQTLNHNVMYWYQQKSSQAPKLLFHYYDKDFNNEADTPDNFQSRRPNTSFCFLDIRSPGLGDTAMYLCATSSTGLEQYFGPGTRLTVT.